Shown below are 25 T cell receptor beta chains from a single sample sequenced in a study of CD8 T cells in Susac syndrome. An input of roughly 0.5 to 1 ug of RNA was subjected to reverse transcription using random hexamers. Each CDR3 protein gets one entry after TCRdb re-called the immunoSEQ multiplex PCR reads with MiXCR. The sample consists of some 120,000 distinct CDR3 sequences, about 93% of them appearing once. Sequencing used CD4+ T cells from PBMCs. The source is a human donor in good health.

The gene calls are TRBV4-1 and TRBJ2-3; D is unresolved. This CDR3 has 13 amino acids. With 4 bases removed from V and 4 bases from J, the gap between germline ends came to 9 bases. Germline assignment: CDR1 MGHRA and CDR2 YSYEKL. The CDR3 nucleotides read TGCGCCAGCAGCCGACCGGGCTCAGATACGCAGTATTTT. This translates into CASSRPGSDTQYF.

CDR3 sequence (DNA): TGTGCCAGCACCGACTTCCGGGTTCCGGGGACCCAGTACTTC. This codes for CASTDFRVPGTQYF. The chain carries TRBV6-2 or TRBV6-3 and TRBJ2-5, with D uncertain. V lost 7 bases, J lost 7 bases, and 19 bases lay in between. The CDR3 totals 14 residues. CDR1 and CDR2 (germline): MNHEY, SVGEGT.

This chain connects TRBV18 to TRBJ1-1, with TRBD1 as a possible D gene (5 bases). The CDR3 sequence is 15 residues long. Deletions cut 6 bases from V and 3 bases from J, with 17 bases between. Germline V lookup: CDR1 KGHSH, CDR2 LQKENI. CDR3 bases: TGTGCCAGCTCTCTCACCGGGGCGCCGGACACTGAAGCTTTCTTT. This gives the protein CASSLTGAPDTEAFF. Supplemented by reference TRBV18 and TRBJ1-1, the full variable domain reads NAGVMQNPRHLVRRRGQEARLRCSPMKGHSHVYWYRQLPEEGLKFMVYLQKENIIDESGMPKERFSAEFPKEGPSILRIQQVVRGDSAAYFCASSLTGAPDTEAFFGQGTRLTVV.

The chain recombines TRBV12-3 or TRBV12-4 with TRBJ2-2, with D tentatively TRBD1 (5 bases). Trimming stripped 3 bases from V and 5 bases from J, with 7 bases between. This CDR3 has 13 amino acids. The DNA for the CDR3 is TGTGCCAGCAGTTTGACAGAGACCGGGGAGCTGTTTTTT. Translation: CASSLTETGELFF.

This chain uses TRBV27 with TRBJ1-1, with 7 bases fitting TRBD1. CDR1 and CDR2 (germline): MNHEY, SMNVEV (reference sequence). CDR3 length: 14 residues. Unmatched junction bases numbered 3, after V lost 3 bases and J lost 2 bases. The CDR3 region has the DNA TGTGCCAGCAGTTTGGGGGACAGTAACACTGAAGCTTTCTTT. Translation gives CASSLGDSNTEAFF.

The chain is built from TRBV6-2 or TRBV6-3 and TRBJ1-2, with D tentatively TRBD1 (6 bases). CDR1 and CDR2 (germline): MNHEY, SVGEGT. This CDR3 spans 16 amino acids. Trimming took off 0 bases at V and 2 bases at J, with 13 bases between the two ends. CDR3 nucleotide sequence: TGTGCCAGCAGTTACTCGACCGTGAGGGGGAACTATGGCTACACCTTC. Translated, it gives CASSYSTVRGNYGYTF.

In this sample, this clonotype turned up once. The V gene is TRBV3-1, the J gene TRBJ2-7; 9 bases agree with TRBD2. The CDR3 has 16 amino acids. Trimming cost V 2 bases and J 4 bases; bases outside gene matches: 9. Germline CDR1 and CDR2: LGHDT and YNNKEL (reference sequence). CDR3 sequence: CASSQTSTSGEYEQYF. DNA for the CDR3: TGTGCCAGCAGCCAAACCTCGACTAGCGGAGAATACGAGCAGTACTTC.

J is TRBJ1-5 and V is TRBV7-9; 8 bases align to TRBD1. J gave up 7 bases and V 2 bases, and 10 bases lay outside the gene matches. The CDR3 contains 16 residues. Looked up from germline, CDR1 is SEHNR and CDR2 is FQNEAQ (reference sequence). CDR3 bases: TGTGCCAGCAGCTTATATTACCAGGGGGCTGACCAGCCCCAGCATTTT. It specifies CASSLYYQGADQPQHF.

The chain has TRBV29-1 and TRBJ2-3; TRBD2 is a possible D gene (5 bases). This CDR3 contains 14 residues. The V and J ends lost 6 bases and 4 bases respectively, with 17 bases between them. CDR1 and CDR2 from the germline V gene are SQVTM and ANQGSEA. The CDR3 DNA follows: TGCAGCGTATCGCCCGGGAACGGCGCAGATACGCAGTATTTT. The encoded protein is CSVSPGNGADTQYF.

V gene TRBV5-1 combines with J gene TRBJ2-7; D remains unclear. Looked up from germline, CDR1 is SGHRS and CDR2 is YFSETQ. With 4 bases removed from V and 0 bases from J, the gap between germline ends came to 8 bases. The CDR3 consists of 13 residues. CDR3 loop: CASSVESSYEQYF. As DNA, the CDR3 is TGCGCCAGCAGCGTGGAGTCCTCCTACGAGCAGTACTTC.

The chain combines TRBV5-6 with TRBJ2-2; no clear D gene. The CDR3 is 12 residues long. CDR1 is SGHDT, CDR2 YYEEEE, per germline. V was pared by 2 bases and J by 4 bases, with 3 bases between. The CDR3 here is CASSFGTGELFF. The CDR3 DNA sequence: TGTGCCAGCAGCTTTGGCACCGGGGAGCTGTTTTTT.

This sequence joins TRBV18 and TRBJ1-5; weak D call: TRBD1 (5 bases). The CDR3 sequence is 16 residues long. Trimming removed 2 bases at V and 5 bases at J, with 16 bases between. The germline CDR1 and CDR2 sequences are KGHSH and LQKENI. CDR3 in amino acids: CASSPWTSGLDQPQHF. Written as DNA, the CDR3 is TGTGCCAGCTCACCATGGACCTCAGGGTTGGATCAGCCCCAGCATTTT.

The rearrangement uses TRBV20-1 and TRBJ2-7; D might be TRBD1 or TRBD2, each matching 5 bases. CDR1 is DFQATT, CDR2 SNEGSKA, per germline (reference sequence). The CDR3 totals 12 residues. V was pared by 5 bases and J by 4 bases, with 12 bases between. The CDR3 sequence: CSARDVGYEQYF. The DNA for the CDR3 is TGCAGTGCTCGGGACGTCGGATACGAGCAGTACTTC.

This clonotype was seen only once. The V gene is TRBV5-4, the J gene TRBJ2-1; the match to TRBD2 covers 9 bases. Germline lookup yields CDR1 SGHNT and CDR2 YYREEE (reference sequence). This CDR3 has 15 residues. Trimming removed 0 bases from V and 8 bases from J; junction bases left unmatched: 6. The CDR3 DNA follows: TGTGCCAGCAGCTTGGATAGCGGGAGTTTCTATGAGCAGTTCTTC. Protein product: CASSLDSGSFYEQFF. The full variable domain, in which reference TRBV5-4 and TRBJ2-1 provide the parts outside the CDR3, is ETGVTQSPTHLIKTRGQQVTLRCSSQSGHNTVSWYQQALGQGPQFIFQYYREEENGRGNFPPRFSGLQFPNYSSELNVNALELDDSALYLCASSLDSGSFYEQFFGPGTRLTVL.

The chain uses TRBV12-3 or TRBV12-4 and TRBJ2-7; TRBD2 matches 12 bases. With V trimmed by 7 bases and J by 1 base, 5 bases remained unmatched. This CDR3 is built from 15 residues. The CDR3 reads CASKTSGRLSYEQYF. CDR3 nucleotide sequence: TGTGCCAGCAAAACTAGCGGGAGGCTTTCCTACGAGCAGTACTTC.

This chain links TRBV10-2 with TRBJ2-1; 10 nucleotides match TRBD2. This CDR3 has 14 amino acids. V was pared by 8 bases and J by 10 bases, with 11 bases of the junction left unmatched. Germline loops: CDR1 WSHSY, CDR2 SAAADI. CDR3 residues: CASRPSGSRWEQFF. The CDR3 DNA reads TGCGCCAGCCGCCCTAGCGGGAGTCGGTGGGAGCAGTTCTTC.

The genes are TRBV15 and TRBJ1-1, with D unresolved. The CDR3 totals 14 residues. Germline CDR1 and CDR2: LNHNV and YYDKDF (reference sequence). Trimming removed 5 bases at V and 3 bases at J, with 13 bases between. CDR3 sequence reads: CATSVRVADTEAFF. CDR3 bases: TGTGCCACCAGCGTAAGGGTGGCGGACACTGAAGCTTTCTTT.

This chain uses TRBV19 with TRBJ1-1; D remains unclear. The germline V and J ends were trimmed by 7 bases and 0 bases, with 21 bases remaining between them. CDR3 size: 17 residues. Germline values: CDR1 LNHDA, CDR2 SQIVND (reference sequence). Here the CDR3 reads CASNPSPHQALNTEAFF. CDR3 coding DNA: TGTGCCAGTAACCCCTCTCCCCACCAGGCTCTGAACACTGAAGCTTTCTTT.

The CDR3: CASSLLQGGNQPQHF. The CDR3 nucleotides read TGCGCCAGCAGCCTACTACAGGGGGGCAATCAGCCCCAGCATTTT. The V and J genes are TRBV4-1 and TRBJ1-5; 8 positions match TRBD1. With V trimmed by 4 bases and J by 2 bases, 4 bases remained unmatched. The CDR3 runs to 15 residues. The germline V gene encodes CDR1 MGHRA and CDR2 YSYEKL.

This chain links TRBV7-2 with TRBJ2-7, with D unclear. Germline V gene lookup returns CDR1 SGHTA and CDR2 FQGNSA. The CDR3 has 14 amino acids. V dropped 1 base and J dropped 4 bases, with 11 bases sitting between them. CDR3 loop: CASSLVFTKYEQYF. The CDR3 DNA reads TGTGCCAGCAGCTTAGTCTTTACTAAGTACGAGCAGTACTTC.

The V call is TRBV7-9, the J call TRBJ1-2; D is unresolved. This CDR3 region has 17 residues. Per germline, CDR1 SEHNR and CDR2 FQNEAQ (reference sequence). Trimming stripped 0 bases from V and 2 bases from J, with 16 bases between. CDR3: CASSLAKKRSDNYGYTF. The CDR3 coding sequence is TGTGCCAGCAGCTTAGCTAAAAAAAGGTCGGACAACTATGGCTACACCTTC.

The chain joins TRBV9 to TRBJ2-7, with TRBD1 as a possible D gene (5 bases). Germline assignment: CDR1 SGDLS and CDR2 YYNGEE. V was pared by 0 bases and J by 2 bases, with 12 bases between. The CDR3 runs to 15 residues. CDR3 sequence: CASSVGSVGAYEQYF. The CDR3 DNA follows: TGTGCCAGCAGCGTAGGAAGCGTAGGGGCCTACGAGCAGTACTTC.

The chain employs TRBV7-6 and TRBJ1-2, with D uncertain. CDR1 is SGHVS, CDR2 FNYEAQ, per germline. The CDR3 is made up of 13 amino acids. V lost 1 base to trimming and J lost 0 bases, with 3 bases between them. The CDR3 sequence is CASSLEPNYGYTF. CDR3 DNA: TGTGCCAGCAGCTTAGAACCTAACTATGGCTACACCTTC.

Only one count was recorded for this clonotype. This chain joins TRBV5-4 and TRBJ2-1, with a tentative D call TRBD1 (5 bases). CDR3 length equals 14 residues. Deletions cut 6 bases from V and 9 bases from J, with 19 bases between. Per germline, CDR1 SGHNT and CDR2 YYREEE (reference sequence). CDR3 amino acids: CASTVRVSGGEQFF. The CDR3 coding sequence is TGTGCCAGCACCGTCAGGGTATCTGGCGGTGAGCAGTTCTTC.

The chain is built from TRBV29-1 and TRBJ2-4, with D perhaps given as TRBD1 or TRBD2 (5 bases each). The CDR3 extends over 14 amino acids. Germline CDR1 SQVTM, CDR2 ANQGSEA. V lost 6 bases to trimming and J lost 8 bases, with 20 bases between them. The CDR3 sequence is CSVGGQGFQDIQYF. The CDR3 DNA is TGCAGCGTAGGCGGGCAGGGCTTTCAGGACATTCAGTACTTC.